Sample share makes the clone carrying this TCR beta chain medium-sized. The antigen is unknown. From the 5' RACE reads, TCRdb called clonotypes with MiXCR, one entry per CDR3 protein. Altogether over 1,500 distinct CDR3 sequences are present, approximately 7% being singletons, with the ten largest covering 10%. Germline CDR1 reads MNHEY; CDR2 reads SMNVEV (reference sequence). V lost 3 bases, J lost 9 bases, and 23 bases lay in between. CDR3 size: 16 residues. The data belong to a study of spatial heterogeneity in lung cancer. Study observations and caveats: Expanded intratumoral alpha and beta TCR counts tracked tumor mutation counts.

Noted time point: sample taken at primary tumor resection. The TCR sequence derives from a female donor with early-stage non-small cell lung cancer. The sequencing used lung tumor tissue, collected at surgery. The V call is TRBV27, the J call TRBJ1-2, with D possibly TRBD1 on 6 matching bases. The DNA for the CDR3 is TGTGCCAGCAGTTTTAGTCTCGGGCAGGGGCCTTATAGCTACACCTTC. It is translated as CASSFSLGQGPYSYTF.